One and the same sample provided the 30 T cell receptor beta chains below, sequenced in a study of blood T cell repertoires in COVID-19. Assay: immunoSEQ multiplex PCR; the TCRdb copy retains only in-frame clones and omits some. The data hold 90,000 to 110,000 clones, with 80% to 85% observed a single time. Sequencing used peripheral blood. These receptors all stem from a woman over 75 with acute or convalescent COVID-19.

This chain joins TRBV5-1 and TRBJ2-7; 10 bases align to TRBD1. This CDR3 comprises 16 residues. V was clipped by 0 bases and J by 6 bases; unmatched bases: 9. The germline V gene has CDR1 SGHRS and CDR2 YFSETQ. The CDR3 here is CASSLVLGQGEGEQYF. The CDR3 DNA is TGCGCCAGCAGCTTGGTCTTAGGACAGGGGGAAGGCGAGCAGTACTTC. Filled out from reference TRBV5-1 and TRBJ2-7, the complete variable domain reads KAGVTQTPRYLIKTRGQQVTLSCSPISGHRSVSWYQQTPGQGLQFLFEYFSETQRNKGNFPGRFSGRQFSNSRSEMNVSTLELGDSALYLCASSLVLGQGEGEQYFGPGTRLTVT.

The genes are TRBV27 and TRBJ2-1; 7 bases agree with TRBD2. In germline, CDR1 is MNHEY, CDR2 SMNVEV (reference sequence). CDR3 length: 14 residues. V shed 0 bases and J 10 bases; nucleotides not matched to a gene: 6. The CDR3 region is CASSLSAGAREQFF. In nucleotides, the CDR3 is TGTGCCAGCAGTTTATCTGCGGGAGCCCGGGAGCAGTTCTTC.

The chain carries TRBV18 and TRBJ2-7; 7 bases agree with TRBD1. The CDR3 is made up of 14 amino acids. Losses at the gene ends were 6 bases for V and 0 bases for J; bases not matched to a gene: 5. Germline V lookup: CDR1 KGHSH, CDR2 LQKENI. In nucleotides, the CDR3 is TGTGCCAGCTCCCTCGACAGGGACTCCTACGAGCAGTACTTC. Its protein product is CASSLDRDSYEQYF.

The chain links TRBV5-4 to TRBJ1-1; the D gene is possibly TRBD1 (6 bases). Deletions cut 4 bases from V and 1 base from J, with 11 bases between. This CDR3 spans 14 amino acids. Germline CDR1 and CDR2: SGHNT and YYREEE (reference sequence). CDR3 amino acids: CASSKRGGNTEAFF. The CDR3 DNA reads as TGTGCCAGCAGCAAGAGGGGGGGGAACACTGAAGCTTTCTTT.

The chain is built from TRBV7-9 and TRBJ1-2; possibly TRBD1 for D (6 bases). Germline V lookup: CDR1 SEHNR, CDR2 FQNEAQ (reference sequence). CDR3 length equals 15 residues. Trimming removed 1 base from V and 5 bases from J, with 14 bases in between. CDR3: CASSLGAGEIYGYTF. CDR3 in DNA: TGTGCCAGCAGCTTAGGGGCAGGGGAAATTTATGGCTACACCTTC.

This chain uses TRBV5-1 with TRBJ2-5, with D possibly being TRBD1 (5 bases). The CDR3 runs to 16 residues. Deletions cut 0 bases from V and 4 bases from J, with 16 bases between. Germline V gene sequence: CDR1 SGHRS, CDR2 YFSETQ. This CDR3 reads CASSLGLAGRGETQYF. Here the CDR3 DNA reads TGCGCCAGCAGCTTGGGGCTGGCAGGGCGAGGAGAGACCCAGTACTTC.

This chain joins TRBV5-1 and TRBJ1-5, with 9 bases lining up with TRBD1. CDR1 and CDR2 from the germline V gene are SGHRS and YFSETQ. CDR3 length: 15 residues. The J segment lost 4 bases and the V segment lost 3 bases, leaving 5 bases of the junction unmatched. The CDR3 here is CASSSGTGSNQPQHF. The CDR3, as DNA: TGCGCCAGCAGCTCCGGGACAGGGTCAAATCAGCCCCAGCATTTT. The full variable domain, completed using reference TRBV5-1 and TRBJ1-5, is KAGVTQTPRYLIKTRGQQVTLSCSPISGHRSVSWYQQTPGQGLQFLFEYFSETQRNKGNFPGRFSGRQFSNSRSEMNVSTLELGDSALYLCASSSGTGSNQPQHFGDGTRLSIL.

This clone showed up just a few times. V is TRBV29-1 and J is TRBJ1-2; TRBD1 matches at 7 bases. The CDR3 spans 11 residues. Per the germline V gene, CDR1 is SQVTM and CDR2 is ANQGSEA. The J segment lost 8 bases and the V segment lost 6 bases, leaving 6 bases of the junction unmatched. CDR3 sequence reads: CSVKQGSGYTF. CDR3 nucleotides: TGCAGCGTCAAACAGGGGAGCGGCTACACCTTC.

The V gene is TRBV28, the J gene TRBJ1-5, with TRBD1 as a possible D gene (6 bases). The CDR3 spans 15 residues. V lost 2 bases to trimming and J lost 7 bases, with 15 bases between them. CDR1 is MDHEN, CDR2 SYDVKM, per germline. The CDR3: CASSLRWGGEQPQHF. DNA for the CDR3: TGTGCCAGCAGTTTAAGGTGGGGGGGCGAACAGCCCCAGCATTTT.

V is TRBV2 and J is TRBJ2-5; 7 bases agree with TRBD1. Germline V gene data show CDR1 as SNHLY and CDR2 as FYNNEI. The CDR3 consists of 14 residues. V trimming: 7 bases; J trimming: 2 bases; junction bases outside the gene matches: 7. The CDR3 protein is CASMTGRRQETQYF. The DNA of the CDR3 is TGTGCCAGCATGACAGGGCGTAGGCAAGAGACCCAGTACTTC.

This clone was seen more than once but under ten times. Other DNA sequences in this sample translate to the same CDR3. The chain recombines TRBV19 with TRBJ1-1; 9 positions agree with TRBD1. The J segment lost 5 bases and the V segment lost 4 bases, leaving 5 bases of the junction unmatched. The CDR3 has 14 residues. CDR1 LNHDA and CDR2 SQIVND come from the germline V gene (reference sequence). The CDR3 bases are TGTGCCAGTAGTAGGACAGGGGCGAGGACTGAAGCTTTCTTT. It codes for CASSRTGARTEAFF.

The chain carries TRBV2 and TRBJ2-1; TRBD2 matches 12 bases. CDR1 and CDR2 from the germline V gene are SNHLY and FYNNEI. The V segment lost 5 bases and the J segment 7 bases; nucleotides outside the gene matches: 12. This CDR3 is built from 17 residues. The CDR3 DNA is TGTGCCAGCAGTCGTCTCCCCGGGACTAGCGGGCGGAATGAGCAGTTCTTC. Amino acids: CASSRLPGTSGRNEQFF.

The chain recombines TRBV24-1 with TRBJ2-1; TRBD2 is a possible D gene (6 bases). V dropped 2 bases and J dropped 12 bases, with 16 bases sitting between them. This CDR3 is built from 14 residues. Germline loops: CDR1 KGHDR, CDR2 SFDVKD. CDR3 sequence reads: CATSDSRVGEVQFF. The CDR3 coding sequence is TGTGCCACCAGTGATTCACGGGTGGGGGAGGTGCAGTTCTTC.

This CDR3 is CASSLRQANYGYTF. For the CDR3, the DNA is TGTGCCAGCAGCCTCCGACAGGCAAACTATGGCTACACCTTC. This rearrangement joins TRBV7-2 to TRBJ1-2; TRBD1 might be the D (6 bases). Looked up from germline, CDR1 is SGHTA and CDR2 is FQGNSA. V gave up 5 bases and J gave up 2 bases, with 12 bases separating them. CDR3 length: 14 amino acids.

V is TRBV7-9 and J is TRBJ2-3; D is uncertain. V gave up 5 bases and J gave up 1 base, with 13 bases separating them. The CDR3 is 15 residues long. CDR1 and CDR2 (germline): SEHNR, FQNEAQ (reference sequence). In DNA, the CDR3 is TGTGCCAGCAGCCATACTAAAATAGGCACAGATACGCAGTATTTT. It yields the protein CASSHTKIGTDTQYF.

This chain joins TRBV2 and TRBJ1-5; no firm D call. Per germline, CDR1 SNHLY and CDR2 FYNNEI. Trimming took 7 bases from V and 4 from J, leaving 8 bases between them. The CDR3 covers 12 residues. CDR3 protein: CASTSPNQPQHF. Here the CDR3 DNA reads TGTGCCAGCACTAGTCCAAATCAGCCCCAGCATTTT.

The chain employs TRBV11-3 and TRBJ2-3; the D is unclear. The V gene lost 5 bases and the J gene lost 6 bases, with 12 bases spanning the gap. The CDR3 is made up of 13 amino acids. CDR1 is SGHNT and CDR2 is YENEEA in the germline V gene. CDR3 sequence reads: CASSLNYRDTQYF. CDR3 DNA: TGTGCCAGCAGCCTAAATTACCGGGATACGCAGTATTTT.

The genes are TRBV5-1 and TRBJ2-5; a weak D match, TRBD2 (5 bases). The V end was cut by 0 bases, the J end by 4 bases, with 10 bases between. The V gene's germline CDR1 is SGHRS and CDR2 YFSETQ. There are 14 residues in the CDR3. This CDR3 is CASSLEGRGETQYF. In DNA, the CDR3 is TGCGCCAGCAGCTTGGAGGGCCGGGGAGAGACCCAGTACTTC.

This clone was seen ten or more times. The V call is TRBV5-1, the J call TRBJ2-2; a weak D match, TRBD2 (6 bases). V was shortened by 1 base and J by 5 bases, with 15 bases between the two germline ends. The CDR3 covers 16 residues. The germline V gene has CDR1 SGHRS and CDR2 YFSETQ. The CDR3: CASSLFRESRTGELFF. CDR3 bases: TGCGCCAGCAGCTTGTTCCGGGAGAGTAGGACCGGGGAGCTGTTTTTT.

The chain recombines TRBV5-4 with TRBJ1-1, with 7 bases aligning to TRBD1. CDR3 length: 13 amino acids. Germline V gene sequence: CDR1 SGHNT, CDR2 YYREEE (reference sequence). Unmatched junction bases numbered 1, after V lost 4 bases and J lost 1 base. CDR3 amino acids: CASSRDRNTEAFF. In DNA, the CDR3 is TGTGCCAGCAGCCGGGACAGGAACACTGAAGCTTTCTTT.

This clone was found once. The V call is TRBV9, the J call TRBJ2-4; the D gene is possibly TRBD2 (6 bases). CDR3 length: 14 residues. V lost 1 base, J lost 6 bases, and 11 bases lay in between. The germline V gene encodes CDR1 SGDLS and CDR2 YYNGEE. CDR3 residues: CASSVSNSGNIQYF. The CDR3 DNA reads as TGTGCCAGCAGCGTATCAAATAGCGGAAACATTCAGTACTTC.

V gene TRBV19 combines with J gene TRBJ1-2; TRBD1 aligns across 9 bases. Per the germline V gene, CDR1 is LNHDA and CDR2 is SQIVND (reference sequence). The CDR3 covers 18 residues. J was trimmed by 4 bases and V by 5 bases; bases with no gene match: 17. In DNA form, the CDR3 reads TGTGCCAGTAGTCTCCCAGGACAGGGGAATCCCGGGTCCTATGGCTACACCTTC. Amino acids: CASSLPGQGNPGSYGYTF.

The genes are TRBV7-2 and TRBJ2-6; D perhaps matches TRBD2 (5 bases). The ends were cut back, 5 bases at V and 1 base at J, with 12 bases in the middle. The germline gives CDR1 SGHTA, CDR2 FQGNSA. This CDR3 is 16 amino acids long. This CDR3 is CASSHRPGSGANVLTF. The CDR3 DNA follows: TGTGCCAGCAGCCATCGACCGGGATCTGGGGCCAACGTCCTGACTTTC.

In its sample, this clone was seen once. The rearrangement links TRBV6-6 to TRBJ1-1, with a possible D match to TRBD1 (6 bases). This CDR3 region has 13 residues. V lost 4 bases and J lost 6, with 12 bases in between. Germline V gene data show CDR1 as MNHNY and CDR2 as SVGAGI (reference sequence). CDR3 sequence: CASSWAQGAEAFF. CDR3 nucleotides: TGTGCCAGCAGTTGGGCACAGGGCGCTGAAGCTTTCTTT.

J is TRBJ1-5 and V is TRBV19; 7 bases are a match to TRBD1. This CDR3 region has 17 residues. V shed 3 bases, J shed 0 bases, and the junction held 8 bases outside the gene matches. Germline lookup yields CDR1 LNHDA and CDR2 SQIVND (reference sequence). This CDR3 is CASSIQQGRNSNQPQHF. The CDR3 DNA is TGTGCCAGTAGTATTCAACAGGGGAGGAATAGCAATCAGCCCCAGCATTTT.

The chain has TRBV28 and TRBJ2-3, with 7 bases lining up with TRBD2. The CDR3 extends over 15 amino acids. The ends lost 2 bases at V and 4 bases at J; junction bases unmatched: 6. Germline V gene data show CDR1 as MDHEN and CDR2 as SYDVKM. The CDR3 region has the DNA TGTGCCAGCAGTTTACCGGGAGGTTCGGCAGATACGCAGTATTTT. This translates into CASSLPGGSADTQYF.

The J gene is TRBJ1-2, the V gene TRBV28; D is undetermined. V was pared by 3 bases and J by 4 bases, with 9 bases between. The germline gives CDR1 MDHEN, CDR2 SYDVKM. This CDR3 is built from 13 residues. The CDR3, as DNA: TGTGCCAGCAGTTTCTCCAGTCCCTATGGCTACACCTTC. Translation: CASSFSSPYGYTF.

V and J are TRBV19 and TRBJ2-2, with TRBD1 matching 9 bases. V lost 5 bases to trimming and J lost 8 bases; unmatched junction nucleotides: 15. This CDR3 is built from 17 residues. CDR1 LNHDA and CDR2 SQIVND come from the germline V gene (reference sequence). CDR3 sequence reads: CASSSQGAISIRGELFF. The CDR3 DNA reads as TGTGCCAGTAGTTCACAGGGGGCCATTTCCATCCGGGGGGAGCTGTTTTTT.

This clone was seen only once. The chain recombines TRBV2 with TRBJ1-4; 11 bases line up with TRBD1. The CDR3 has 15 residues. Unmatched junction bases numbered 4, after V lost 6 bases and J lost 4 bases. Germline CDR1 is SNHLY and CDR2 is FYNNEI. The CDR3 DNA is TGTGCCAGCAGGGACAGGGGGCTAGATAATGAAAAACTGTTTTTT. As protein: CASRDRGLDNEKLFF. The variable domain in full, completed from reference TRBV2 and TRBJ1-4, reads EPEVTQTPSHQVTQMGQEVILRCVPISNHLYFYWYRQILGQKVEFLVSFYNNEISEKSEIFDDQFSVERPDGSNFTLKIRSTKLEDSAMYFCASRDRGLDNEKLFFGSGTQLSVL.

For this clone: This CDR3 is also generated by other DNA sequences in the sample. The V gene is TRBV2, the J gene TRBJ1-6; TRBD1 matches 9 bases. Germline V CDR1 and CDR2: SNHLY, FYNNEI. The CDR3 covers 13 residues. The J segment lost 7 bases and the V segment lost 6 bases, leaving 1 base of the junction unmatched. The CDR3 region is CASRGQGNSPLHF. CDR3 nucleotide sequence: TGTGCCAGCAGGGGACAGGGAAATTCACCCCTCCACTTT.